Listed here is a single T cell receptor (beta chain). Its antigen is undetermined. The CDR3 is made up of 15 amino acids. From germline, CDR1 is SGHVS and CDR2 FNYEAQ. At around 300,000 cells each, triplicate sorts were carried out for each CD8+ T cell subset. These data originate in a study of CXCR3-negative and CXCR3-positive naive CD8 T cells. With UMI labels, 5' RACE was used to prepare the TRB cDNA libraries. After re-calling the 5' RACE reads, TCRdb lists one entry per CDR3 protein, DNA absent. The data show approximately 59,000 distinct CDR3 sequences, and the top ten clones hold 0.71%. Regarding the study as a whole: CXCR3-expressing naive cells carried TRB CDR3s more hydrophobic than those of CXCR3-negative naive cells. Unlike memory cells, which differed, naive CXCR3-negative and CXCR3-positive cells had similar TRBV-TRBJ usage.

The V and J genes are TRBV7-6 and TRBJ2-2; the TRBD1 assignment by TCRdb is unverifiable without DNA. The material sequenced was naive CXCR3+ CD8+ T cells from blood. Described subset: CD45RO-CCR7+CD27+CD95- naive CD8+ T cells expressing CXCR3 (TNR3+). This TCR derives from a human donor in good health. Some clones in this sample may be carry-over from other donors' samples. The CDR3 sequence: CASSPGTANTGELFF. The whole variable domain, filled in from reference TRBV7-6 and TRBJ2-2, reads GAGVSQSPRYKVTKRGQDVALRCDPISGHVSLYWYRQALGQGPEFLTYFNYEAQQDKSGLPNDRFSAERPEGSISTLTIQRTEQRDSAMYRCASSPGTANTGELFFGEGSRLTVL.